This TCR beta chain was obtained from a study of tumor-infiltrating lymphocytes in localized non-small cell lung cancer. Study-wide context: The cohort mixed smokers and never-smokers, several histologies, and some post-neoadjuvant-chemotherapy samples. Broader study findings: Compared with uninvolved lung, tumors showed higher T cell infiltration by TCRbeta sequencing. Different pieces of the same tissue went to different assays, confounding technical variation with intratumor heterogeneity. No link was found between tumor T-cell fraction and recurrence-free survival.

Sequenced by immunoSEQ multiplex PCR; TCRdb stores in-frame clones only, minus some. The sample carries 15,000 to 20,000 clones, over 70% recorded once. Notes on this clone: Its antigen remains unknown.

The trim removed 4 bases at V and 5 bases at J, leaving 4 bases unmatched. The CDR3 runs 14 residues. Germline assignment: CDR1 KGHSH and CDR2 LQKENI. The sequencing sample was made of lung tumor tissue. The TCR sequence derives from a human donor with non-small cell lung cancer. V gene TRBV18 combines with J gene TRBJ1-4, with 7 nucleotides matching TRBD1. CDR3 region: CASSLGTVNEKLFF. The CDR3 DNA reads TGTGCCAGCTCACTCGGGACAGTGAATGAAAAACTGTTTTTT.